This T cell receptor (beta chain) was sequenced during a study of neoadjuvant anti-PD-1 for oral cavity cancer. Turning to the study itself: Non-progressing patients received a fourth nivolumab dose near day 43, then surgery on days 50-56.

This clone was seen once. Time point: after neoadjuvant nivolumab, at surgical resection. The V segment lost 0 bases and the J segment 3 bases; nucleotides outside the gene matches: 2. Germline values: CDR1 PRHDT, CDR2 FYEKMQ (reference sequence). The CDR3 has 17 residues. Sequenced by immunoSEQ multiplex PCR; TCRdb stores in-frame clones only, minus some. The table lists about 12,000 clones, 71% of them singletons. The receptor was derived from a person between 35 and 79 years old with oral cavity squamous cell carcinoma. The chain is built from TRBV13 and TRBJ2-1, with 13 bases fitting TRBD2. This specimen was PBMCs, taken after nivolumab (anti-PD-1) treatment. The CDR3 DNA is TGTGCCAGCAGCTTAGGACTAGCGGGGGGGCTCTACAATGAGCAGTTCTTC. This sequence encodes CASSLGLAGGLYNEQFF. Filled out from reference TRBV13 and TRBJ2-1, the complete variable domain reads AAGVIQSPRHLIKEKRETATLKCYPIPRHDTVYWYQQGPGQDPQFLISFYEKMQSDKGSIPDRFSAQQFSDYHSELNMSSLELGDSALYFCASSLGLAGGLYNEQFFGPGTRLTVL.